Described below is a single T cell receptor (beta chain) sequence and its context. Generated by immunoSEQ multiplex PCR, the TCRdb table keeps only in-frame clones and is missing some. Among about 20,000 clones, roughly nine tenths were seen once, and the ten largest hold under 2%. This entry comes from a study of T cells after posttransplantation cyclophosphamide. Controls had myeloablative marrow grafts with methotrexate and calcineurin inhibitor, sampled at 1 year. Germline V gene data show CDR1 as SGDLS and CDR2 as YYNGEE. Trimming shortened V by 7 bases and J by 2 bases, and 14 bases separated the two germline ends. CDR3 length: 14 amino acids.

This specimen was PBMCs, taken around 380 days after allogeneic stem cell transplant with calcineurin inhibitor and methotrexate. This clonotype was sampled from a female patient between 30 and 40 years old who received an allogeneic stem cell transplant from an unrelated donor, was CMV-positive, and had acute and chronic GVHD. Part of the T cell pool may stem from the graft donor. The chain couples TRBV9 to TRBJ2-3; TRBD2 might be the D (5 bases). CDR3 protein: CASSHGNFTDTQYF. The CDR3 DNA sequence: TGTGCCAGCTCCCACGGGAATTTCACAGATACGCAGTATTTT.